This T cell receptor (beta chain) was sequenced during a study of post-analysis software for immune sequencing data. Findings of the study overall: Included in a set of roughly 5 TRBV segments more frequent in patients than controls were TRBV5-6, TRBV5-1 and TRBV20-1. For normalized Chao1 diversity, multiple sclerosis patients scored significantly lower than controls did. F measure clustering grouped samples strongly by preparation batch.

The V gene's germline CDR1 is SNHLY and CDR2 FYNNEI. This CDR3 has 15 residues. V shed 1 base and J shed 7 bases, with 16 bases lying between them. Libraries were made from TCR beta cDNA, and they carried unique molecular identifiers. T cells numbering about 0.9 to 11 million yielded some 480,000 cDNA molecules. TCRdb called the PCR reads again in MiXCR, with one record for every CDR3 protein. The data contain 650,000 to 850,000 distinct CDR3 sequences, approximately 53% of them singletons. Worth noting for this clonotype: Its antigen is undetermined.

The receptor comes from a girl aged 10-17 years with multiple sclerosis. V gene TRBV2 combines with J gene TRBJ2-5; D is perhaps TRBD2 (5 bases). Sequences were obtained from blood. The CDR3 here is CASSEVRPGRGTQYF. For the CDR3, the DNA is TGTGCCAGCAGTGAAGTAAGGCCGGGGAGAGGGACCCAGTACTTC. The entire variable domain, with the rest obtained from reference TRBV2 and TRBJ2-5, is as follows: EPEVTQTPSHQVTQMGQEVILRCVPISNHLYFYWYRQILGQKVEFLVSFYNNEISEKSEIFDDQFSVERPDGSNFTLKIRSTKLEDSAMYFCASSEVRPGRGTQYFGPGTRLLVL.